This entry concerns a single TCR beta chain. Its antigen is not known. Unique molecular identifiers tagged the TCRbeta library. A single record per CDR3 protein comes from TCRdb applying MiXCR to the PCR reads. The sample includes hundreds of thousands of distinct CDR3 sequences, roughly 8.3% of them seen just once. This sample is drawn from a study of T-cell reconstitution after alpha-beta-depleted transplantation in children. Overall study results and limits: Newly made T cells mostly supplied T-cell counts and diversity one year after transplant. Surviving recipient T cells and thymic progenitors produced the high day-60 TCRbeta diversity seen in some patients. There were reportedly several hundred expanded graft clones from which alpha-beta T cells came about two months after transplant.

The receptor was isolated from a male patient between 2 and 10 years old who had a stem cell transplant for acute myeloid leukemia, so the T cells may come from the graft donor. Sample: PBMCs, mostly from graft donor cells, taken 360 days after TCRalphabeta/CD19-depleted stem cell transplant.

The CDR3 DNA sequence: TGTGCCAGCAGCTACGCAGGATCCTACGAGCAGTACGTC. Encoded protein: CASSYAGSYEQYV. The rearrangement joins TRBV7-8 to TRBJ2-7; D ambiguous. V lost 4 bases to trimming and J lost 1 base, with 8 bases between them. The germline V gene has CDR1 SGHVS and CDR2 FQNEAQ. The length of the CDR3 is 13 residues.